This T cell receptor beta chain was captured in a study of monozygotic twins with inflammatory bowel disease. TCRdb reprocessed the 5' RACE reads and keeps a single row for each CDR3 protein, giving no DNA. Across approximately 400,000 distinct CDR3 sequences, the top ten clones capture 2.4% of the sample. This CDR3 is built from 19 residues. Germline CDR1 is SSHAT and CDR2 is FNYEAQ (reference sequence). What was sequenced was blood. The TCR was taken from a human donor with ulcerative colitis or Crohn's disease, or a healthy co-twin of an affected twin (not recorded which). This rearrangement joins TRBV7-7 to TRBJ2-5; TCRdb's D gene call, TRBD2, goes unchecked for lack of DNA. CDR3 protein: CASSLAPETSGGLQETQYF.